Listed here are 5 T cell receptor beta chains from one sample, sequenced in a study of Graves' ophthalmopathy and Graves' hyperthyroidism. RNA served as the template for amplifying TCR beta CDR3 regions. HTBI primers served in a first-round RT-PCR, which a second-round multiplex PCR followed. TCRdb re-derived calls from the multiplex PCR reads in MiXCR, one entry per CDR3 protein. The sample yields about 740,000 distinct CDR3 sequences, approximately 40% seen once. Sequences were obtained from peripheral blood. These TCRs come from an adult man with Graves' ophthalmopathy.

For this clonotype: Being one base from a much bigger clone, this may be a read error. V and J are TRBV7-9 and TRBJ2-6, with 9 bases lining up with TRBD1. The CDR3 contains 20 residues. Germline values: CDR1 SEHNR, CDR2 FQNEAQ (reference sequence). Here the CDR3 DNA reads TGTGCCAGCAGCCCTCGACCGGGACAGGGTGTCGGATCTGGGGTCAACGTCCTGACTTTC. This sequence encodes CASSPRPGQGVGSGVNVLTF. Full variable domain (missing parts from reference TRBV7-9 and TRBJ2-6): DTGVSQNPRHKITKRGQNVTFRCDPISEHNRLYWYRQTLGQGPEFLTYFQNEAQLEKSRLLSDRFSAERPKGSFSTLEIQRTEQGDSAMYLCASSPRPGQGVGSGVNVLTFGAGSRLTVL.

This clonotype appeared a single time. The chain carries TRBV20-1 and TRBJ2-7; 12 bases are shared with TRBD2. The ends lost 4 bases at V and 4 bases at J; junction bases unmatched: 8. The length of the CDR3 is 15 residues. Germline CDR1 DFQATT, CDR2 SNEGSKA (reference sequence). The CDR3 reads CSATSGTSGSYEQYF. In nucleotides, the CDR3 is TGCAGTGCTACCTCGGGGACTAGCGGGTCTTACGAGCAGTACTTC.

This clonotype occurred once. The chain uses TRBV24-1 and TRBJ2-7, with 14 bases matching TRBD2. Germline V lookup: CDR1 KGHDR, CDR2 SFDVKD. The CDR3 spans 16 residues. V shed 4 bases and J 7 bases; nucleotides not matched to a gene: 8. The CDR3 bases are TGTGCCACCAGTGACCCCGGGACTAGCGGGAGTAAGGAGCAGTACTTC. Amino acid sequence: CATSDPGTSGSKEQYF.

The chain is built from TRBV7-9 and TRBJ2-2; no firm D call. The CDR3 spans 15 residues. The germline gives CDR1 SEHNR, CDR2 FQNEAQ (reference sequence). Trimming pared 5 bases from V and 0 bases from J, leaving 10 bases between. The CDR3 protein is CASSPHHPNTGELFF. CDR3 DNA: TGTGCCAGCAGCCCACACCACCCGAACACCGGGGAGCTGTTTTTT. Complete variable domain (other parts from reference TRBV7-9 and TRBJ2-2): DTGVSQNPRHKITKRGQNVTFRCDPISEHNRLYWYRQTLGQGPEFLTYFQNEAQLEKSRLLSDRFSAERPKGSFSTLEIQRTEQGDSAMYLCASSPHHPNTGELFFGEGSRLTVL.

This clonotype was detected a few times. This sequence joins TRBV14 and TRBJ2-5; D might be TRBD2 (5 bases). The length of the CDR3 is 15 residues. V was pared by 0 bases and J by 4 bases, with 12 bases between. Germline CDR1 reads SGHDN; CDR2 reads FVKESK. The CDR3 nucleotides read TGTGCCAGCAGCCAAGATCCTATGGGGAGAGAGACCCAGTACTTC. It encodes CASSQDPMGRETQYF.